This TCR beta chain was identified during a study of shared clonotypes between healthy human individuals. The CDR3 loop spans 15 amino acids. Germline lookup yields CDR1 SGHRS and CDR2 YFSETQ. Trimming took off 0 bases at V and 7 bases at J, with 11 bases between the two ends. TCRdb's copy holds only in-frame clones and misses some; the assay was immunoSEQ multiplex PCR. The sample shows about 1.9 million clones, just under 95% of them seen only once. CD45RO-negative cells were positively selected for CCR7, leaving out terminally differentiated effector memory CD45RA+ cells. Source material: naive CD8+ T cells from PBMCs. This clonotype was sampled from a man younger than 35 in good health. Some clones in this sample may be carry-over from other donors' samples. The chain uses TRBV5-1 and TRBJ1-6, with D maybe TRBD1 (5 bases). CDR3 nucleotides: TGCGCCAGCAGCTTGGTCGGCAGGGACAATTCACCCCTCCACTTT. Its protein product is CASSLVGRDNSPLHF.